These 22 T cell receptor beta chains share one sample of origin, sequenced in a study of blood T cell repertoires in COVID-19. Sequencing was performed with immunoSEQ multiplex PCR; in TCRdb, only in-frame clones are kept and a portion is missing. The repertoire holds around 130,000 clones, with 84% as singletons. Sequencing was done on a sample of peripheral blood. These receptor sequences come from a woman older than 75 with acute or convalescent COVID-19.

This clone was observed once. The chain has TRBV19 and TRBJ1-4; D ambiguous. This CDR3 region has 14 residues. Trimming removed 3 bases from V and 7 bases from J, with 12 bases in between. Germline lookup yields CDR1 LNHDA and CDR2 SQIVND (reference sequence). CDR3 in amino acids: CASSMVWRAEKLFF. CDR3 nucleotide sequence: TGTGCCAGTAGTATGGTCTGGCGGGCTGAAAAACTGTTTTTT.

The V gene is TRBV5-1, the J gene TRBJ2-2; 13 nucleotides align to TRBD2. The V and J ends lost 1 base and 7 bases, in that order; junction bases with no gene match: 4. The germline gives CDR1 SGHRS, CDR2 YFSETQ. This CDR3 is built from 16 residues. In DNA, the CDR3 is TGCGCCAGCAGCTTGACTAGCGGGGGGGCCGGCGGGGAGCTGTTTTTT. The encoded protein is CASSLTSGGAGGELFF.

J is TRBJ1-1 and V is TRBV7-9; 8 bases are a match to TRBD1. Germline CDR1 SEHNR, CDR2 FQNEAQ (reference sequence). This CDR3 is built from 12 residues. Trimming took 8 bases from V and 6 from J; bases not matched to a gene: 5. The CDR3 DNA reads TGTGCCAGCGCGTCAGGGGGCGCTGAAGCTTTCTTT. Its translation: CASASGGAEAFF.

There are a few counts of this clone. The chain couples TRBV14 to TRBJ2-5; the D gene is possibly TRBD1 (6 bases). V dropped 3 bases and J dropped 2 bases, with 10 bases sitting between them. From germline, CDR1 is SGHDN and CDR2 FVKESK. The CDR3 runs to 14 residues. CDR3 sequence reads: CASSQNRAQETQYF. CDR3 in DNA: TGTGCCAGCAGCCAGAACAGGGCTCAAGAGACCCAGTACTTC.

The CDR3 nucleotides read TGCGCCAGCAGCTTTGGGGCTCAAGAGACCCAGTACTTC. This codes for CASSFGAQETQYF. The chain recombines TRBV5-1 with TRBJ2-5; possible D gene TRBD1, 5 bases. This CDR3 region has 13 residues. Germline V gene sequence: CDR1 SGHRS, CDR2 YFSETQ. V lost 2 bases, J lost 2 bases, and 7 bases lay in between.

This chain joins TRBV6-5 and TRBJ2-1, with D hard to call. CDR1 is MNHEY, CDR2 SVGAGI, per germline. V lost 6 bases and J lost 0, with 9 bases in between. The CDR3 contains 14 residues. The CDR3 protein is CASRRHSSYNEQFF. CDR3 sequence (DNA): TGTGCCAGCAGACGACATAGCTCCTACAATGAGCAGTTCTTC.

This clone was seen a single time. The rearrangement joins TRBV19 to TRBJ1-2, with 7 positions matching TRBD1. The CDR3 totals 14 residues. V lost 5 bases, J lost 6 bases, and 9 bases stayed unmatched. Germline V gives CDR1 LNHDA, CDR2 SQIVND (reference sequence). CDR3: CASSPLGRGNGYTF. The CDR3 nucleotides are TGTGCCAGTAGTCCTCTCGGCAGGGGGAATGGCTACACCTTC.

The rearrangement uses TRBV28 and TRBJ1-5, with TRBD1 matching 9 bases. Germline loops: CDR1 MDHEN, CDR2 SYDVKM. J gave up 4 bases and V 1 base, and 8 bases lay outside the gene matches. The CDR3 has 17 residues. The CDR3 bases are TGTGCCAGCAGTTTATTCGCCGGGACAGGGAATAATCAGCCCCAGCATTTT. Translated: CASSLFAGTGNNQPQHF.

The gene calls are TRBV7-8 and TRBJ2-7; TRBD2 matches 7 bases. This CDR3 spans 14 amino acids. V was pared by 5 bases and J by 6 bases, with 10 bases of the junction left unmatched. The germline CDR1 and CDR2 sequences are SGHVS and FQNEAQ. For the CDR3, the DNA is TGTGCCAGCAGCGGTAGCGGGCGCCCGAGCGAGCAGTACTTC. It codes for CASSGSGRPSEQYF.

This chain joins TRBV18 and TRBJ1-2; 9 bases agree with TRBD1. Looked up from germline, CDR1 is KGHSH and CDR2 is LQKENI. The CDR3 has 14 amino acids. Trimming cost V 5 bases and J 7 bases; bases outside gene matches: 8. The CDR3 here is CASSSTGGEAGYTF. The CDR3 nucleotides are TGTGCCAGCTCATCGACAGGGGGGGAAGCTGGCTACACCTTC.

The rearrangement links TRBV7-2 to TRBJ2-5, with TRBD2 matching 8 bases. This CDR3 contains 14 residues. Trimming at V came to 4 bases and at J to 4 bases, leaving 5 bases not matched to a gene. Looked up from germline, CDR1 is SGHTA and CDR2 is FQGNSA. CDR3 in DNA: TGTGCCAGCAGCTCCGCCGGGGGGGGAGAGACCCAGTACTTC. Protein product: CASSSAGGGETQYF.

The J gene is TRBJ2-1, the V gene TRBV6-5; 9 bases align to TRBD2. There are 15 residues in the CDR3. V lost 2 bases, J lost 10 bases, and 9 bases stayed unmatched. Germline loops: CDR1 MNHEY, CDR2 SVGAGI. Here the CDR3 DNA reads TGTGCCAGCAGTTACGAACGACTAGCGGCGGAGGAGCAGTTCTTC. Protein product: CASSYERLAAEEQFF.

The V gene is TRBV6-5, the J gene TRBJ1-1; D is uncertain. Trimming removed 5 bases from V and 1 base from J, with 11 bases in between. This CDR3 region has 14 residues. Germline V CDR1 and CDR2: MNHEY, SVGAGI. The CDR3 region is CASSPGFGNTEAFF. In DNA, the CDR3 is TGTGCCAGCAGTCCCGGTTTTGGGAACACTGAAGCTTTCTTT.

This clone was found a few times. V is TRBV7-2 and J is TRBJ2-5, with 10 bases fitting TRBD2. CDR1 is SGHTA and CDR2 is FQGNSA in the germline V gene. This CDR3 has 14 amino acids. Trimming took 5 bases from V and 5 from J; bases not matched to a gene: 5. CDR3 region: CASSQAGGMETQYF. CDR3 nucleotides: TGTGCCAGCAGCCAAGCGGGGGGGATGGAGACCCAGTACTTC.

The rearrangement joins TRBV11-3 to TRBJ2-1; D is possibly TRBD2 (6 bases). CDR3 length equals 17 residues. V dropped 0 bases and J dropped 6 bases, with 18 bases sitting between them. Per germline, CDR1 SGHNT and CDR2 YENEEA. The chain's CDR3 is CASSLDLGGVWPNEQFF. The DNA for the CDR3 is TGTGCCAGCAGCTTAGATTTGGGAGGAGTGTGGCCCAATGAGCAGTTCTTC.

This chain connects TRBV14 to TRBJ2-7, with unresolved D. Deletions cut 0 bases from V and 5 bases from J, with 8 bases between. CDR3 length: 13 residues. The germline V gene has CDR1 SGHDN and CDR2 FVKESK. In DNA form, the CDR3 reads TGTGCCAGCAGCCAAGATCTAGTCCACGAGCAGTACTTC. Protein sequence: CASSQDLVHEQYF.

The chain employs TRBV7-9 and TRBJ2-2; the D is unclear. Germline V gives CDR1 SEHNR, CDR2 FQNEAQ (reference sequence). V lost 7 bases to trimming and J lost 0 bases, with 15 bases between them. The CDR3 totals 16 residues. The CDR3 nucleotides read TGTGCCAGCACGGCGAGACTTAATGCGAACACCGGGGAGCTGTTTTTT. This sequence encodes CASTARLNANTGELFF.

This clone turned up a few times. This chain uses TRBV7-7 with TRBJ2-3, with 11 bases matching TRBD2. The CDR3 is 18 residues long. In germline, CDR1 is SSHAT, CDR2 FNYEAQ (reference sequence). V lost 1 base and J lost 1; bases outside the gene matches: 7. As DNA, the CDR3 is TGTGCCAGCAGCTTAGGATCCTATAGCGGGAGGGGCACAGATACGCAGTATTTT. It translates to CASSLGSYSGRGTDTQYF.

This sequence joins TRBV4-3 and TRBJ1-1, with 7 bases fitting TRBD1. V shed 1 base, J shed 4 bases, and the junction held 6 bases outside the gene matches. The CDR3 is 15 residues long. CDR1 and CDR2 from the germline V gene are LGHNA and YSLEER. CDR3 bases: TGCGCCAGCAGCCAAGCTGACCGGGACAGCACTGAAGCTTTCTTT. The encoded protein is CASSQADRDSTEAFF.

The CDR3 region is CASRKLAGGWTGELFF. CDR3 DNA sequence: TGTGCCAGCAGGAAGCTAGCGGGGGGCTGGACCGGGGAGCTGTTTTTT. This chain uses TRBV2 with TRBJ2-2; TRBD2 aligns across 11 bases. Germline CDR1 reads SNHLY; CDR2 reads FYNNEI. With 6 bases clipped from V and 5 bases from J, the junction kept 8 bases outside the gene matches. The CDR3 covers 16 residues.

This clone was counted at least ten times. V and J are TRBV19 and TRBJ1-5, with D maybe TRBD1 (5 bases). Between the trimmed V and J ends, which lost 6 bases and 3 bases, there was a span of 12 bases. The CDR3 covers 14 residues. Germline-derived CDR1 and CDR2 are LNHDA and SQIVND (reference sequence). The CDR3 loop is CASSTNRNNQPQHF. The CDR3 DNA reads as TGTGCCAGTAGCACAAACAGGAACAATCAGCCCCAGCATTTT.

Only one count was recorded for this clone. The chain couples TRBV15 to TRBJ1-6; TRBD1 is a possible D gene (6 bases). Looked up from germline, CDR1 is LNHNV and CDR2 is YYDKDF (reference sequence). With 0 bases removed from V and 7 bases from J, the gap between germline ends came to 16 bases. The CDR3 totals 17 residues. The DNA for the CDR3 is TGTGCCACCAGCAGAGATAGGGGGGGACGGACGAATTCACCCCTCCACTTT. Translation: CATSRDRGGRTNSPLHF.